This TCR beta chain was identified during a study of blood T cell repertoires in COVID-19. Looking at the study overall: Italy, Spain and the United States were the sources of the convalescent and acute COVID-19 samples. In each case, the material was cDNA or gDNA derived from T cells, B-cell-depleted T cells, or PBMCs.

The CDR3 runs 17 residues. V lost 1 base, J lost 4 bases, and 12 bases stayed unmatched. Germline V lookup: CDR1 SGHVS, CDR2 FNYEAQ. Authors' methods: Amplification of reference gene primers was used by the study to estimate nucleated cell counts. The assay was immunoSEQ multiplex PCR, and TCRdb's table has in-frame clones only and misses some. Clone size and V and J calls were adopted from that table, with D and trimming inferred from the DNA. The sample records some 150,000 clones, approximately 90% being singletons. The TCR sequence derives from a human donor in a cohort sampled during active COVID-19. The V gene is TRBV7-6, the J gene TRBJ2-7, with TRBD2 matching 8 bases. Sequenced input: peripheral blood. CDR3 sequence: CASSLEPAGDHLYEQYF. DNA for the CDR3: TGTGCCAGCAGCTTAGAGCCAGCGGGGGACCACCTATACGAGCAGTACTTC. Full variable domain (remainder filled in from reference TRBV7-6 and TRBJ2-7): GAGVSQSPRYKVTKRGQDVALRCDPISGHVSLYWYRQALGQGPEFLTYFNYEAQQDKSGLPNDRFSAERPEGSISTLTIQRTEQRDSAMYRCASSLEPAGDHLYEQYFGPGTRLTVT.